This T cell receptor (beta chain) was found in a study of cytomegalovirus exposure and HLA in healthy donors. In the study overall: Counted in an early data release were about 80 million unique TCRs from HLA-typed donors. Study-wide points: A cluster of highly shared sequence variants was likely a sequencing artifact. According to a later analysis, most TCR beta chains associated with CMV appeared HLA-restricted.

A remark on this clone: The antigen is unknown.

Primers included in the PCR were 60 Vbeta and 13 Jbeta primers. Clones were read by immunoSEQ multiplex PCR, and TCRdb kept only the in-frame ones, dropping some. The table lists about 130,000 clones, 76% of them singletons. Everyone who donated was a healthy bone marrow donor. V was pared by 4 bases and J by 2 bases, with 17 bases between. The germline V gene encodes CDR1 LNHDA and CDR2 SQIVND (reference sequence). The CDR3 has 16 residues. This rearrangement joins TRBV19 to TRBJ1-1; possibly TRBD1 for D (5 bases). The TCR comes from a man aged 35-49 years in good health and CMV-seronegative. The source material was PBMCs. The DNA for the CDR3 is TGTGCCAGTAGTAGTAATCCAGGGTTCATAAACACTGAAGCTTTCTTT. Translated, it gives CASSSNPGFINTEAFF.